This section outlines one T cell receptor beta chain sequence together with its context. Antigen specificity is unknown. This entry comes from a study of T cell repertoires and HLA-DP antigens. The study, taken as a whole, reports: Naive and memory CD4+ cells were analysed together, not apart.

Clones were sequenced by immunoSEQ multiplex PCR, and TCRdb holds only the in-frame ones, with some missing. The sample lists more than 90,000 clones, more than 85% occurring once. Trimming removed 4 bases from V and 1 base from J, with 5 bases in between. Per the germline V gene, CDR1 is SQVTM and CDR2 is ANQGSEA. CDR3 size: 11 residues. The rearrangement joins TRBV29-1 to TRBJ2-7; D call uncertain. The source of this sequence is a woman between 18 and 30 years old in good health and CMV-seronegative. What was sequenced was CD4+ T cells from PBMCs. CDR3 amino acids: CSVVVSYEQYF. CDR3 bases: TGCAGCGTTGTAGTTTCCTACGAGCAGTACTTC.